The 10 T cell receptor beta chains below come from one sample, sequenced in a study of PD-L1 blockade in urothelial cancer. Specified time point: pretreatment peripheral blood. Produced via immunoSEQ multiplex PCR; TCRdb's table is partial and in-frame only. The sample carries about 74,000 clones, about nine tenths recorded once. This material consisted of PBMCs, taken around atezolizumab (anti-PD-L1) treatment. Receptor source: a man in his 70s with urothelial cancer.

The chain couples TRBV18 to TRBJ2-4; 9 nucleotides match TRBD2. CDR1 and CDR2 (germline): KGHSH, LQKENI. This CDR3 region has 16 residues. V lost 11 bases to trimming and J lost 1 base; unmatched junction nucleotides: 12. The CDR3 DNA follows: TGTGCCTCGAGTAGCGGGAGTTCCCTGGCCAAAAACATTCAGTACTTC. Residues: CASSSGSSLAKNIQYF.

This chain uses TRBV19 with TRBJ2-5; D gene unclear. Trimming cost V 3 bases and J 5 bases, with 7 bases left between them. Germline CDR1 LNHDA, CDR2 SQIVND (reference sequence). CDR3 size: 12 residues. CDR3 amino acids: CASSMNSETQYF. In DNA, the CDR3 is TGTGCCAGTAGTATGAACTCGGAGACCCAGTACTTC.

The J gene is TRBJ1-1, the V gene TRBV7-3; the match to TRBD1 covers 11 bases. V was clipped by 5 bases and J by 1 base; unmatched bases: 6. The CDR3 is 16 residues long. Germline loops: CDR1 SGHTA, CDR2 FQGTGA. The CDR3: CASSLGQGARNTEAFF. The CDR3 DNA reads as TGTGCCAGCAGCCTCGGACAGGGGGCTCGGAACACTGAAGCTTTCTTT.

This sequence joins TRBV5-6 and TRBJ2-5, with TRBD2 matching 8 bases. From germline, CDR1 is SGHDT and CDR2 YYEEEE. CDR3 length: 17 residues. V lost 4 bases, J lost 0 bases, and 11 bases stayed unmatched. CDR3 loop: CASSVRVSGKYQETQYF. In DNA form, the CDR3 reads TGTGCCAGCAGCGTCCGGGTTAGCGGGAAGTACCAAGAGACCCAGTACTTC.

CDR3 DNA: TGTGCCAAGTGGACAGGGGGGAACACTGAAGCTTTCTTT. Protein product: CAKWTGGNTEAFF. The V and J genes are TRBV25-1 and TRBJ1-1; the match to TRBD1 covers 10 bases. The CDR3 loop spans 13 amino acids. The germline V gene has CDR1 MGHDK and CDR2 SYGVNS. Unmatched junction bases numbered 3, after V lost 10 bases and J lost 1 base.

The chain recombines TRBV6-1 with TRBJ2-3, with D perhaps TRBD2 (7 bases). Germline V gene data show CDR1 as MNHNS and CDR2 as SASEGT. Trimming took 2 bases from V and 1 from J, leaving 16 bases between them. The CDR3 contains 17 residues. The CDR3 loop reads CASSERGGGAGTDTQYF. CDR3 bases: TGTGCCAGCAGTGAAAGAGGCGGGGGCGCAGGCACAGATACGCAGTATTTT.

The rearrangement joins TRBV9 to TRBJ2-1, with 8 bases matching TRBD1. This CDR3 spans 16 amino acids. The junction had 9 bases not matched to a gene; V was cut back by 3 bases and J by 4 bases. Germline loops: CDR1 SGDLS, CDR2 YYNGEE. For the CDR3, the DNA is TGTGCCAGCAGCGCCTTCGGACAGGGTAGTTACAATGAGCAGTTCTTC. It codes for CASSAFGQGSYNEQFF.

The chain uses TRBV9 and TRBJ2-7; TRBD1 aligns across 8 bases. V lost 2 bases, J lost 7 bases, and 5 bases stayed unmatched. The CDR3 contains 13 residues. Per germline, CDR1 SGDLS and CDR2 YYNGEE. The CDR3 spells CASSVDRVGEQYF. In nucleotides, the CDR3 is TGTGCCAGCAGCGTGGACAGGGTGGGGGAGCAGTACTTC.

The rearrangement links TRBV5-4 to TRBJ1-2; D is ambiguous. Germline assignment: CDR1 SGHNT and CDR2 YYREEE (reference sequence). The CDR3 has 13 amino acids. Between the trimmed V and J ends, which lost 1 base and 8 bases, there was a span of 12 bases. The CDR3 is CASSLQDLGGYTF. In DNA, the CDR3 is TGTGCCAGCAGCTTGCAGGACTTAGGGGGCTACACCTTC. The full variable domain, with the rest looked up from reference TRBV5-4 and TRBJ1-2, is ETGVTQSPTHLIKTRGQQVTLRCSSQSGHNTVSWYQQALGQGPQFIFQYYREEENGRGNFPPRFSGLQFPNYSSELNVNALELDDSALYLCASSLQDLGGYTFGSGTRLTVV.

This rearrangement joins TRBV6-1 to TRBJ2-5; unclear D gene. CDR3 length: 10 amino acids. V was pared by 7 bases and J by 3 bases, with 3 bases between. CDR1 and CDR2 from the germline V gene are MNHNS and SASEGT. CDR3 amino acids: CASTEETQYF. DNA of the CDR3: TGTGCCAGCACCGAAGAGACCCAGTACTTC.